This TCR beta chain was observed in a study of blood T cell repertoires in COVID-19. TCRdb keeps only in-frame clones here, not all; method: immunoSEQ multiplex PCR. The data contain approximately 360,000 clones, less than 90% of them singletons. The junction had 9 bases not matched to a gene; V was cut back by 3 bases and J by 7 bases. Germline-derived CDR1 and CDR2 are SGDLS and YYNGEE. The CDR3 totals 15 residues. Participants reported their clinical history, and cohort assignment relied on those reports. The sequence derives from a woman in her fifties or sixties who had recovered from COVID-19. Sequencing was performed on PBMCs or T cells enriched from blood (not recorded which). J is TRBJ2-1 and V is TRBV9; TRBD2 aligns across 8 bases. The CDR3 here is CASSAYSGVGNEQFF. The CDR3 coding sequence is TGTGCCAGCAGCGCGTATAGCGGGGTAGGGAATGAGCAGTTCTTC.